The 24 T cell receptor beta chains below come from one sample, sequenced in a study of blood T cells in healthy people across ages. A second roughly 6 to 11 cycle PCR used barcoded and J-beta primers. TCRdb independently ran MiXCR on the 5' RACE reads; one entry per CDR3 protein. The repertoire holds 800,000 to 950,000 distinct CDR3 sequences, with 40% to 60% as singletons. The sample comprised blood. The receptors derive from a man between 25 and 39 years old in good health.

The V call is TRBV6-5, the J call TRBJ2-3; possible D gene TRBD1, 5 bases. CDR1 is MNHEY, CDR2 SVGAGI, per germline. With 2 bases removed from V and 2 bases from J, the gap between germline ends came to 8 bases. This CDR3 is built from 14 residues. Written as DNA, the CDR3 is TGTGCCAGCAGTTACCGACAGTCCACAGATACGCAGTATTTT. This sequence encodes CASSYRQSTDTQYF.

The chain combines TRBV29-1 with TRBJ1-2; a weak D match, TRBD1 (6 bases). CDR3 length: 12 residues. Trimming took 1 base from V and 4 from J, leaving 7 bases between them. CDR1 is SQVTM, CDR2 ANQGSEA, per germline. The CDR3, as DNA: TGCAGCGTTGAAGGGACAGTCTATGGCTACACCTTC. It encodes CSVEGTVYGYTF.

This chain joins TRBV20-1 and TRBJ2-1, with 8 bases that match TRBD2. Per germline, CDR1 DFQATT and CDR2 SNEGSKA (reference sequence). The CDR3 runs 13 residues. Losses at the gene ends were 7 bases for V and 9 bases for J; bases not matched to a gene: 11. The CDR3 sequence: CSVRTSWVGEQFF. The DNA for the CDR3 is TGCAGTGTCCGGACTAGCTGGGTAGGTGAGCAGTTCTTC.

This clonotype has more than one count but fewer than ten. The chain links TRBV25-1 to TRBJ2-5; D ambiguous. The germline CDR1 and CDR2 sequences are MGHDK and SYGVNS. This CDR3 region has 14 residues. The V end was cut by 5 bases, the J end by 0 bases, with 10 bases between. The CDR3 DNA follows: TGTGCCAGCAGTCCCCGACGGAACCAAGAGACCCAGTACTTC. Its protein product is CASSPRRNQETQYF.

J is TRBJ2-1 and V is TRBV4-3; 12 bases line up with TRBD2. This CDR3 region has 16 residues. J was trimmed by 9 bases and V by 1 base; bases with no gene match: 7. Per the germline V gene, CDR1 is LGHNA and CDR2 is YSLEER. In DNA form, the CDR3 reads TGCGCCAGCAGCCAAGGATCTAGCGGGGGGGCCCGTGAGCAGTTCTTC. Its protein product is CASSQGSSGGAREQFF.

This clonotype was counted a few times. The V and J genes are TRBV29-1 and TRBJ1-1; no reliable D call. This CDR3 is built from 13 residues. CDR1 SQVTM and CDR2 ANQGSEA come from the germline V gene. The germline V and J ends were trimmed by 6 bases and 0 bases, with 11 bases remaining between them. CDR3 nucleotide sequence: TGCAGCGTAGCGGCGGGAATGAACACTGAAGCTTTCTTT. Its translation is CSVAAGMNTEAFF.

This clonotype was detected many times. This sequence joins TRBV20-1 and TRBJ2-7, with D tentatively TRBD1 (5 bases). Trimming cost V 0 bases and J 6 bases, with 6 bases left between them. Looked up from germline, CDR1 is DFQATT and CDR2 is SNEGSKA (reference sequence). This CDR3 is 11 amino acids long. The CDR3 DNA follows: TGCAGTGCTAGAGAGGGGCTCGAGCAGTACTTC. It is translated as CSAREGLEQYF.

This clonotype came up a few times. The chain joins TRBV6-5 to TRBJ1-5; D remains ambiguous. The CDR3 covers 17 residues. V was cut by 0 bases and J by 0 bases, with 12 bases left in between. From germline, CDR1 is MNHEY and CDR2 SVGAGI. CDR3 sequence (DNA): TGTGCCAGCAGTTACTCGGGGAAGCCATATAGCAATCAGCCCCAGCATTTT. This translates into CASSYSGKPYSNQPQHF.

This clonotype appeared a single time. The rearrangement joins TRBV30 to TRBJ2-1; no clear D. Trimming cost V 3 bases and J 0 bases, with 6 bases left between them. The CDR3 loop spans 13 amino acids. Germline CDR1 is GTSNPN and CDR2 is SVGIG (reference sequence). The CDR3 spells CAWSWGSYNEQFF. CDR3 nucleotides: TGTGCCTGGAGCTGGGGCTCCTACAATGAGCAGTTCTTC.

This clonotype came up a few times. V usage is TRBV6-5 and J usage is TRBJ2-7; D is perhaps TRBD1 (6 bases). CDR3 length equals 13 residues. Germline assignment: CDR1 MNHEY and CDR2 SVGAGI. Deletions cut 8 bases from V and 1 base from J, with 12 bases between. The CDR3 bases are TGTGCCAGCCGTCAGGACAGTTCCTACGAGCAGTACTTC. Its protein product is CASRQDSSYEQYF.

Concerning this clonotype itself: At one end the junction does not follow the germline gene, possibly because of a read error. The rearrangement uses TRBV7-8 and TRBJ2-2, with D possibly being TRBD1 (5 bases). The germline CDR1 and CDR2 sequences are SGHVS and FQNEAQ. This CDR3 has 14 amino acids. The CDR3 reads CASRPQGLTGELFF. For the CDR3, the DNA is TGCGCCAGCAGGCCCCAGGGCCTCACCGGGGAGCTGTTTTTT.

This clonotype was seen more than once but under ten times. V and J are TRBV29-1 and TRBJ1-2, with 8 positions matching TRBD1. CDR3 length: 14 residues. Trimming took 7 bases from V and 4 from J; bases not matched to a gene: 11. CDR1 is SQVTM and CDR2 is ANQGSEA in the germline V gene. In nucleotides, the CDR3 is TGCAGCGCCGACAGGGGTCCCCTGGGCTATGGCTACACCTTC. It is translated as CSADRGPLGYGYTF.

The sample holds a few counts of this clonotype. The chain couples TRBV7-9 to TRBJ1-2; no clear D. This CDR3 region has 13 residues. The V and J ends lost 7 bases and 7 bases respectively, with 16 bases between them. Germline lookup yields CDR1 SEHNR and CDR2 FQNEAQ (reference sequence). CDR3 region: CASTSGERGGYTF. The CDR3 DNA sequence: TGTGCCAGCACCTCTGGGGAACGAGGTGGCTACACCTTC. The variable domain in full, completed from reference TRBV7-9 and TRBJ1-2, reads DTGVSQNPRHKITKRGQNVTFRCDPISEHNRLYWYRQTLGQGPEFLTYFQNEAQLEKSRLLSDRFSAERPKGSFSTLEIQRTEQGDSAMYLCASTSGERGGYTFGSGTRLTVV.

Notes on this clonotype: The germline gene is not matched at one end of the junction; a read error may be the cause. This chain connects TRBV6-2 or TRBV6-3 to TRBJ2-1; 7 nucleotides match TRBD1. Germline V gene lookup returns CDR1 MNHEY and CDR2 SVGEGT. The CDR3 is 16 residues long. The CDR3 nucleotides are TGTGCCGGCAGCCACAGAACAGGGGTCTCCTACAATGAGCAGTTCTTC. Protein: CAGSHRTGVSYNEQFF.

This clonotype was observed at least ten times. V is TRBV20-1 and J is TRBJ2-1, with D possibly called TRBD1 or TRBD2 (5 bases each). Germline lookup yields CDR1 DFQATT and CDR2 SNEGSKA (reference sequence). V lost 5 bases to trimming and J lost 6 bases, with 17 bases between them. There are 14 residues in the CDR3. CDR3: CSAQSRGPGNEQFF. CDR3 coding DNA: TGCAGTGCTCAGTCGAGGGGACCCGGCAATGAGCAGTTCTTC.

This clonotype was picked up a small number of times. The J gene is TRBJ1-5, the V gene TRBV4-1; D is unresolved. Germline V gives CDR1 MGHRA, CDR2 YSYEKL. Deletions cut 1 base from V and 4 bases from J, with 8 bases between. The CDR3 has 14 residues. The CDR3 region has the DNA TGCGCCAGCAGCCAAGCCCAGAATAATCAGCCCCAGCATTTT. As protein: CASSQAQNNQPQHF.

The chain links TRBV20-1 to TRBJ2-1; D may be TRBD1 (5 bases). CDR1 DFQATT and CDR2 SNEGSKA come from the germline V gene (reference sequence). The CDR3 spans 12 residues. Trimming removed 7 bases from V and 2 bases from J, with 9 bases in between. The CDR3 coding sequence is TGCAGTGGGGCAGGGACCTACAATGAGCAGTTCTTC. It is translated as CSGAGTYNEQFF.

The V and J genes are TRBV6-1 and TRBJ2-7, with unresolved D. The CDR3 extends over 13 amino acids. Germline loops: CDR1 MNHNS, CDR2 SASEGT. The germline V and J ends were trimmed by 4 bases and 4 bases, with 11 bases remaining between them. The CDR3 DNA reads TGTGCCAGCAGTGCCCTTAAGGCATACGAGCAGTACTTC. It is translated as CASSALKAYEQYF.

The chain links TRBV5-1 to TRBJ2-5, with D maybe TRBD2 (6 bases). This CDR3 region has 16 residues. Germline CDR1 and CDR2: SGHRS and YFSETQ. The V gene lost 0 bases and the J gene lost 0 bases, with 12 bases spanning the gap. For the CDR3, the DNA is TGCGCCAGCAGCTTGGGGGAGGCCAAGTACCAAGAGACCCAGTACTTC. Its translation: CASSLGEAKYQETQYF. The entire variable domain, with the rest obtained from reference TRBV5-1 and TRBJ2-5, is as follows: KAGVTQTPRYLIKTRGQQVTLSCSPISGHRSVSWYQQTPGQGLQFLFEYFSETQRNKGNFPGRFSGRQFSNSRSEMNVSTLELGDSALYLCASSLGEAKYQETQYFGPGTRLLVL.

This chain joins TRBV6-2 or TRBV6-3 and TRBJ2-6; D is unresolved. Germline lookup yields CDR1 MNHEY and CDR2 SVGEGT. The length of the CDR3 is 14 residues. V was pared by 6 bases and J by 1 base, with 7 bases between. The CDR3 DNA sequence: TGTGCCAGCAGACAAACTTCTGGGGCCAACGTCCTGACTTTC. Residues: CASRQTSGANVLTF.

This clonotype was counted a few times. This rearrangement joins TRBV6-5 to TRBJ2-1; 8 bases map to TRBD2. The V segment lost 5 bases and the J segment 9 bases; nucleotides outside the gene matches: 9. This CDR3 spans 14 amino acids. Germline-derived CDR1 and CDR2 are MNHEY and SVGAGI. CDR3 region: CASSLTGGPSEQFF. The CDR3 nucleotides read TGTGCCAGCAGTCTTACGGGGGGGCCTAGTGAGCAGTTCTTC.

This clonotype was counted a few times. The CDR3 protein is CALSPDIGTGNSEQYF. CDR3 bases: TGTGCCCTATCTCCTGATATTGGGACAGGGAACTCCGAGCAGTACTTC. The V and J genes are TRBV10-3 and TRBJ2-7; the match to TRBD1 covers 9 bases. CDR1 is ENHRY and CDR2 is SYGVKD in the germline V gene. The CDR3 is 16 amino acids. Trimming cost V 11 bases and J 6 bases; bases outside gene matches: 20.

This clonotype was counted only a few times. The chain combines TRBV7-9 with TRBJ1-5; maybe TRBD1 (6 bases). Germline V gives CDR1 SEHNR, CDR2 FQNEAQ (reference sequence). The CDR3 spans 16 residues. The V and J ends lost 1 base and 4 bases respectively, with 14 bases between them. CDR3 sequence (DNA): TGTGCCAGCAGCTTAGAAGATGACAGGCCTAATCAGCCCCAGCATTTT. It encodes CASSLEDDRPNQPQHF.

The CDR3 nucleotides read TGTGCCAGCAGCCATACGGGGGAGACCCAGTACTTC. Translation gives CASSHTGETQYF. The V gene is TRBV3-1, the J gene TRBJ2-7; possible D gene TRBD2, 5 bases. The DNA matches TRBJ2-5 better at its end, which makes the J call doubtful. CDR3 length: 12 amino acids. The germline V gene has CDR1 LGHDT and CDR2 YNNKEL (reference sequence).